Detailed here is one T cell receptor (beta chain). No cognate antigen has been identified for it. Qualities for individual bases were not recorded, and no much larger clone is one base off. TCR beta repertoires were profiled from peripheral blood of roughly twelve young patients with multiple sclerosis to demonstrate the VDJtools post-analysis software. The multiple sclerosis patients were children and adolescents ranging in age from roughly 6 to 16 years. This record comes from a study of post-analysis software for immune sequencing data (dated by TCRdb to the mid-2010s). Background for the entire study: The recorded disease courses included relapsing-remitting, secondary progressive and progressive-relapsing multiple sclerosis, and some patients had no subtype annotation. The patient repertoires were compared against some twelve previously published healthy control repertoires obtained from donors aged about 6 to 25 years. A subset of samples was prepared in parallel using single-end sample barcoding, then pooled and co-amplified after Illumina adapter ligation.

The method was PCR. Sequencing used an Illumina HiSeq 2500. To reduce PCR and sequencing biases, unique molecular identifiers were built into the TCR beta cDNA libraries. Roughly 500,000 cDNA molecules were obtained for every 1 to 10 million input T cells, so each molecule roughly corresponded to one T cell. The patient libraries were prepared and sequenced using the same protocol as the earlier healthy control dataset. Samples belonging to the same batch were prepared together, multiplexed and sequenced on a shared HiSeq lane. As for the authors' bioinformatics: Raw barcoded reads were processed with MIGEC, discarding single-read molecular identifier groups before consensus assembly and CDR3 extraction. Clonotype tables were post-analysed with VDJtools, normalizing diversity by down-sampling all datasets to the smallest sample size. To correct batch-related cross-sample contamination, repertoire overlap clustering matched CDR3 amino acid sequences but not nucleotide sequences. TCRdb trimmed the raw reads at Q25, called clones with MiXCR and kept productive beta chains. Entries are consolidated by CDR3 protein sequence, retaining the most common genes and DNA. TCRdb's processing, not the authors', yielded these V and J calls. This sample lists around 500,000 distinct CDR3 sequences; roughly 34% were detected once. Jointly, the top ten make up approximately 5.4% of the sample.

Study-level results and caveats: Patients showed significantly higher frequencies than controls for a handful of TRBV segments, among them TRBV5-6, TRBV5-1 and TRBV20-1. The control group was slightly older than the multiple sclerosis patient group. Direct clustering with F measure revealed strong co-clustering of samples prepared in the same batch, which led to a batch-effect correction. Significantly lower normalized Chao1 diversity was found in multiple sclerosis patients than in controls, suggesting substantial peripheral T-cell clonal expansion.

The CDR3, from cysteine to phenylalanine, totals 17 residues. Only the CDR3 part of the read is kept: 51 bases, read in frame from the first base. V gives up 0 bases and J gives up 5 bases, and the segment between their germline ends measures 19 bases. CDR1 and CDR2, looked up from the germline V gene, are SGHRS and YFSETQ. The sequence was collected from a girl under 18 with multiple sclerosis. The chain is encoded by TRBV5-1 joined to TRBJ2-3, with the D gene call left open. The sample was blood. The nucleotide sequence is given as TGCGCCAGCAGCTTGGATTCAACGACTCCCCGGATAGATACGCAGTATTTT. Translated, this gives CASSLDSTTPRIDTQYF.